This T cell receptor (beta chain) was sequenced for a study of T cells expressing NK-cell markers. For the study at large: Within the sequenced cohort of eight donors, seven exhibited HCMV seropositivity and one was seronegative.

Reanalyzing the 5' RACE reads, TCRdb keeps one entry per CDR3 protein, without DNA. The listing records about 460,000 distinct CDR3 sequences. The CDR3 is 13 amino acids. Germline assignment: CDR1 DFQATT and CDR2 SNEGSKA (reference sequence). Sequenced material: blood T cells: a sorted CD56 or NKG2C T cell subset, CD4+ or CD8+ T cells, or bulk PBMC T cells (not recorded which). The V call is TRBV20-1, the J call TRBJ2-1; TCRdb proposes TRBD2, but this gene call is untestable without DNA. The receptor comes from a woman between 50 and 59 years old in good health. This CDR3 reads CSARGGTSGGQFF.